The 18 T cell receptor beta chains given below trace back to one sample, sequenced in a study of OX40 agonist ivuxolimab in advanced cancers. The method was immunoSEQ multiplex PCR; TCRdb's version includes in-frame clones alone and lacks a portion of them. The sample consists of tens of thousands of clones, 90% of them appearing once. Sequencing was performed on CD4+ or CD8+ T cells sorted from blood, taken in a trial of the OX40 agonist ivuxolimab. These receptors were collected from an adult with an advanced solid tumor such as melanoma, head and neck, liver or kidney cancer.

The chain joins TRBV4-2 to TRBJ2-5, with 7 bases lining up with TRBD2. Germline V lookup: CDR1 LGHNA, CDR2 YNFKEQ. CDR3 length: 15 residues. Trimming removed 3 bases from V and 0 bases from J; junction bases left unmatched: 4. The CDR3 here is CASSQGTNDQETQYF. The CDR3 DNA sequence: TGTGCCAGCAGCCAGGGGACTAACGACCAAGAGACCCAGTACTTC.

The chain combines TRBV19 with TRBJ2-1; 15 bases agree with TRBD2. Germline V gene lookup returns CDR1 LNHDA and CDR2 SQIVND (reference sequence). After removal of 3 bases from V and 0 bases from J, the junction contained 9 bases not matched to a gene. The CDR3 extends over 20 amino acids. The CDR3 coding sequence is TGTGCCAGTAGTATCTTCGGACTAGCGGGAGGGCCGAGCTCCTACAATGAGCAGTTCTTC. As protein: CASSIFGLAGGPSSYNEQFF.

This chain uses TRBV7-9 with TRBJ2-7, with D possibly matching TRBD2 (5 bases). The germline V gene encodes CDR1 SEHNR and CDR2 FQNEAQ (reference sequence). The CDR3 covers 13 residues. The germline V and J ends were trimmed by 5 bases and 3 bases, with 11 bases remaining between them. CDR3 amino acids: CASSTGRDYEQYF. The CDR3 DNA reads as TGTGCCAGCAGCACTGGACGGGACTACGAGCAGTACTTC.

The chain couples TRBV27 to TRBJ1-3; no clear D. Trimming shortened V by 6 bases and J by 0 bases, and 12 bases separated the two germline ends. Germline assignment: CDR1 MNHEY and CDR2 SMNVEV (reference sequence). The CDR3 is made up of 15 amino acids. CDR3 in amino acids: CASSPPRVSGNTIYF. The CDR3, as DNA: TGTGCCAGCAGCCCCCCACGAGTCTCTGGAAACACCATATATTTT.

The chain couples TRBV19 to TRBJ1-2, with 7 bases fitting TRBD1. Germline CDR1 LNHDA, CDR2 SQIVND (reference sequence). The CDR3 has 13 residues. Trimming removed 3 bases from V and 4 bases from J; junction bases left unmatched: 2. CDR3 coding DNA: TGTGCCAGTAGTATGACAGGGTTCTATGGCTACACCTTC. It specifies CASSMTGFYGYTF.

This chain joins TRBV5-5 and TRBJ2-7; no definite D call. This CDR3 spans 12 amino acids. From germline, CDR1 is SGHKS and CDR2 YYEKEE (reference sequence). Trimming took off 1 base at V and 7 bases at J, with 9 bases between the two ends. The CDR3 is CASSLMAGEQYF. The CDR3 DNA is TGTGCCAGCAGCTTGATGGCTGGGGAGCAGTACTTC.

In its sample, this clone was seen once. The chain uses TRBV29-1 and TRBJ2-4, with unresolved D. The length of the CDR3 is 15 residues. Deletions cut 4 bases from V and 0 bases from J, with 13 bases between. Germline CDR1 SQVTM, CDR2 ANQGSEA. CDR3 nucleotide sequence: TGCAGCGTTGTTGCGGAACTACCAGCCAAAAACATTCAGTACTTC. This gives the protein CSVVAELPAKNIQYF.

V usage is TRBV23-1 and J usage is TRBJ2-7; D may correspond to TRBD1 or TRBD2 (5 bases each). TRBV23-1 is recorded as an ORF, its role being uncertain. The CDR3 is made up of 15 amino acids. V was pared by 7 bases and J by 6 bases, with 22 bases between. In nucleotides, the CDR3 is TGCGCCAGCACCCAGCCGGGGTCTAGGGGAACCGAGCAGTACTTC. Encoded protein: CASTQPGSRGTEQYF.

V is TRBV6-5 and J is TRBJ2-7, with 8 bases lining up with TRBD2. V shed 2 bases, J shed 0 bases, and the junction held 3 bases outside the gene matches. Germline-derived CDR1 and CDR2 are MNHEY and SVGAGI. The CDR3 is made up of 15 amino acids. Here the CDR3 reads CASSYSSGISYEQYF. In DNA, the CDR3 is TGTGCCAGCAGTTACAGTAGCGGGATCTCCTACGAGCAGTACTTC.

This chain joins TRBV7-9 and TRBJ2-1; tentatively, D is TRBD1 (6 bases). The CDR3 length is 17 residues. Germline values: CDR1 SEHNR, CDR2 FQNEAQ (reference sequence). V lost 5 bases, J lost 0 bases, and 17 bases lay in between. The CDR3 DNA reads TGTGCCAGCAGCCTACTGACAGGTCGGTCCTCCTACAATGAGCAGTTCTTC. This sequence encodes CASSLLTGRSSYNEQFF.

This chain connects TRBV9 to TRBJ2-6; D remains ambiguous. Trimming took off 0 bases at V and 3 bases at J, with 1 base between the two ends. Germline V gene data show CDR1 as SGDLS and CDR2 as YYNGEE. The CDR3 is 13 amino acids. CDR3 in amino acids: CASSVVGANVLTF. The CDR3 coding sequence is TGTGCCAGCAGCGTAGTTGGGGCCAACGTCCTGACTTTC.

The V call is TRBV28, the J call TRBJ2-1; either TRBD1 or TRBD2 may supply D (6 bases each). Between the trimmed V and J ends, which lost 11 bases and 2 bases, there was a span of 16 bases. The CDR3 consists of 14 residues. CDR1 and CDR2 from the germline V gene are MDHEN and SYDVKM. The CDR3 coding sequence is TGTGCCCCGAGGGGGGAGTACCCCTACAATGAGCAGTTCTTC. Translation gives CAPRGEYPYNEQFF.

This clone appeared once. The V and J genes are TRBV5-6 and TRBJ2-2; 8 bases agree with TRBD1. The CDR3 runs to 15 residues. Germline CDR1 and CDR2: SGHDT and YYEEEE. J lost 6 bases, V lost 4 bases, and 8 bases had no gene match. CDR3 nucleotide sequence: TGTGCCAGCAGCCCCGACAGGGGATATTCCGGGGAGCTGTTTTTT. The encoded protein is CASSPDRGYSGELFF.

This clone has just one count. The chain combines TRBV21-1 with TRBJ2-3; the D call of TRBD1 is as the table states it, not checked on the DNA. TRBV21-1 is deemed a pseudogene. The CDR3 has 17 amino acids. The chain's CDR3 is CASSKGGAPPSTDTQYF. The CDR3 DNA reads TGTGCCAGCAGCAAGGGTGGGGCGCCTCCTAGCACAGATACGCAGTATTTT.

This chain uses TRBV19 with TRBJ1-1; tentative D call: TRBD1 (5 bases). Trimming cost V 5 bases and J 1 base, with 8 bases left between them. The germline V gene encodes CDR1 LNHDA and CDR2 SQIVND (reference sequence). The CDR3 runs to 13 residues. The CDR3 DNA is TGTGCCAGTAGTTTCGGGGGGAACACTGAAGCTTTCTTT. It encodes CASSFGGNTEAFF.

This chain uses TRBV9 with TRBJ2-2, with 9 bases matching TRBD2. The J segment lost 5 bases and the V segment lost 1 base, leaving 3 bases of the junction unmatched. Germline CDR1 and CDR2: SGDLS and YYNGEE. The length of the CDR3 is 15 residues. The CDR3 sequence: CASSVSSGITGELFF. The CDR3 DNA follows: TGTGCCAGCAGCGTATCTAGCGGGATAACCGGGGAGCTGTTTTTT.

The chain links TRBV27 to TRBJ2-1; D is uncertain. The germline V gene encodes CDR1 MNHEY and CDR2 SMNVEV (reference sequence). V lost 4 bases and J 0 bases, leaving 19 bases between the germline ends. The CDR3 consists of 18 residues. The CDR3 DNA follows: TGTGCCAGCAGTTCACTGTGGTCGGGCGAGATCTCCTACAATGAGCAGTTCTTC. As protein: CASSSLWSGEISYNEQFF.

The gene calls are TRBV2 and TRBJ2-7, with TRBD1 matching 8 bases. CDR3 length equals 14 residues. V gave up 6 bases and J gave up 6 bases; unmatched junction bases: 10. The germline V gene encodes CDR1 SNHLY and CDR2 FYNNEI. CDR3 coding DNA: TGTGCCAGCAGGCAGGGACAGGTAATCCTCGAGCAGTACTTC. Amino acid sequence: CASRQGQVILEQYF.